The 2 T cell receptor beta chains below were found in one sample sequenced in a study of blood T cells in healthy people across ages. Alongside a J-beta primer mix, a sample-barcoded 5' primer served in a second PCR lasting about 7 to 12 cycles. TCRdb reprocessed the 5' RACE reads with MiXCR, giving one entry per CDR3 protein. The sample lists roughly 1.5 million distinct CDR3 sequences, about 45% occurring once. Sequencing was done on a sample of blood. The receptors stem from a woman in her late teens or twenties in good health.

This chain links TRBV12-3 or TRBV12-4 with TRBJ2-3, with D perhaps TRBD2 (6 bases). This CDR3 is built from 18 residues. V was trimmed by 5 bases and J by 2 bases, leaving 23 bases between them. The CDR3 DNA sequence: TGTGCCAGCAGTCCCCGGGGTAGCGGCCGACCGAACACAGATACGCAGTATTTT. This translates into CASSPRGSGRPNTDTQYF.

V is TRBV20-1 and J is TRBJ1-1, with 10 bases identical to TRBD1. This CDR3 comprises 14 residues. CDR1 and CDR2 from the germline V gene are DFQATT and SNEGSKA (reference sequence). V dropped 5 bases and J dropped 5; count of bases not matched to a gene: 8. CDR3 coding DNA: TGCAGTGCTTCCCGGGACAGGGGAAATACTGAAGCTTTCTTT. It encodes CSASRDRGNTEAFF.